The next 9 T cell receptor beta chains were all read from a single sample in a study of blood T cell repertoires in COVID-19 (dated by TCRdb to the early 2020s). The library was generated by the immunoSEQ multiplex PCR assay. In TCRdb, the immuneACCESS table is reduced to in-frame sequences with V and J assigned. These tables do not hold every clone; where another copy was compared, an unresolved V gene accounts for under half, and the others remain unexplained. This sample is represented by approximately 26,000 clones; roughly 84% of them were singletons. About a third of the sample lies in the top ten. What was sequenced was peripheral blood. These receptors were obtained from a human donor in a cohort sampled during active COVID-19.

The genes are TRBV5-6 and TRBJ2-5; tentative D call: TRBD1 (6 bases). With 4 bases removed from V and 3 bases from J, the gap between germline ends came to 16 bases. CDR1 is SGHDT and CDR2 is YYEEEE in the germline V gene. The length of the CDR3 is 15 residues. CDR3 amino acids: CASSRLFTGKETQYF. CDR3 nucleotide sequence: TGTGCCAGCAGCCGACTCTTCACAGGGAAAGAGACCCAGTACTTC.

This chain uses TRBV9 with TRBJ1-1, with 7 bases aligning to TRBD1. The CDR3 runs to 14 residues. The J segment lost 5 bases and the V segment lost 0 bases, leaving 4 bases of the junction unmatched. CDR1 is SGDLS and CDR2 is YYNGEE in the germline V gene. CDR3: CASSVEAGGTEAFF. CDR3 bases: TGTGCCAGCAGCGTAGAGGCAGGGGGGACTGAAGCTTTCTTT.

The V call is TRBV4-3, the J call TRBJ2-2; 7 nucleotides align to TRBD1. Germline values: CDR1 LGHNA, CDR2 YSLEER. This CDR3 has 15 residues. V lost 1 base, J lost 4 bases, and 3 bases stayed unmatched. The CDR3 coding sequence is TGCGCCAGCAGCCAAGGACAGGGAAGCACCGGGGAGCTGTTTTTT. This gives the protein CASSQGQGSTGELFF.

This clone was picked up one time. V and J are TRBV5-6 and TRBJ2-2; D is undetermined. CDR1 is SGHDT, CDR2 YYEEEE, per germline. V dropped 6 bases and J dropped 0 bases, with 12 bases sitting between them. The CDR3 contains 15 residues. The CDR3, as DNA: TGTGCCAGCACAACCAGGCGAACGAACACCGGGGAGCTGTTTTTT. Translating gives CASTTRRTNTGELFF.

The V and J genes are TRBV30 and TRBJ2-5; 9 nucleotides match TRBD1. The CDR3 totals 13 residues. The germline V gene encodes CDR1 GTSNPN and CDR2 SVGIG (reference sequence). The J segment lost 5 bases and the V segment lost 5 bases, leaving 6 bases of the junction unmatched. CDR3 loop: CAWGPQGAETQYF. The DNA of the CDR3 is TGTGCCTGGGGACCACAGGGGGCCGAGACCCAGTACTTC.

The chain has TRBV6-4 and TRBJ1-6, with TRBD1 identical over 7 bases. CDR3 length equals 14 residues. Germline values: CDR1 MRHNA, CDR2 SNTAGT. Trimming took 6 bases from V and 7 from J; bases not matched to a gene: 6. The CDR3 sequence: CASRTGQANSPLHF. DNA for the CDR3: TGTGCCAGCAGGACCGGACAGGCCAATTCACCCCTCCACTTT.

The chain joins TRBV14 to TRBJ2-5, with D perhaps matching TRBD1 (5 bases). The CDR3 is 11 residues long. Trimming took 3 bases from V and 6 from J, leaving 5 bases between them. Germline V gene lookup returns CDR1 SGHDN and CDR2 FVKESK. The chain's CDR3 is CASSQGQTQYF. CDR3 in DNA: TGTGCCAGCAGCCAGGGGCAGACCCAGTACTTC.

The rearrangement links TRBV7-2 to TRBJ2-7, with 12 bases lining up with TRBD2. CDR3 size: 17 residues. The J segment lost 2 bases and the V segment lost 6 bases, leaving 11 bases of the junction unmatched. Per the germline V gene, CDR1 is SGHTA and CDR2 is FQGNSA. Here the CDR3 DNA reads TGTGCCAGCAGGCCAACTAGCGGGAGGCTCTTTACCTACGAGCAGTACTTC. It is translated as CASRPTSGRLFTYEQYF.

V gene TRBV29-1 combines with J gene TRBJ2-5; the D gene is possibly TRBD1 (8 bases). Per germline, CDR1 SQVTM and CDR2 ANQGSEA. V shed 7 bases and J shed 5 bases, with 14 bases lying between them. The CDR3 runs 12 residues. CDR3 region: CSADRGGETQYF. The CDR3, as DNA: TGCAGCGCAGACAGGGGAGGGGAGACCCAGTACTTC.